This T cell receptor (beta chain) was obtained from a study of blood T cell repertoires in COVID-19. Sequencing was performed with immunoSEQ multiplex PCR; in TCRdb, only in-frame clones are kept and a portion is missing. Of roughly 120,000 clones listed, 85% are singletons. There are 12 residues in the CDR3. With 6 bases removed from V and 2 bases from J, the gap between germline ends came to 8 bases. Germline CDR1 and CDR2: SNHLY and FYNNEI. This chain joins TRBV2 and TRBJ2-7, with a possible D match to TRBD2 (6 bases). The sample consisted of peripheral blood. The TCR was taken from a man aged 35 to 55 with acute or convalescent COVID-19. CDR3 in DNA: TGTGCCAGCAGCACGGGGGCCTACGAGCAGTACTTC. Translation gives CASSTGAYEQYF.